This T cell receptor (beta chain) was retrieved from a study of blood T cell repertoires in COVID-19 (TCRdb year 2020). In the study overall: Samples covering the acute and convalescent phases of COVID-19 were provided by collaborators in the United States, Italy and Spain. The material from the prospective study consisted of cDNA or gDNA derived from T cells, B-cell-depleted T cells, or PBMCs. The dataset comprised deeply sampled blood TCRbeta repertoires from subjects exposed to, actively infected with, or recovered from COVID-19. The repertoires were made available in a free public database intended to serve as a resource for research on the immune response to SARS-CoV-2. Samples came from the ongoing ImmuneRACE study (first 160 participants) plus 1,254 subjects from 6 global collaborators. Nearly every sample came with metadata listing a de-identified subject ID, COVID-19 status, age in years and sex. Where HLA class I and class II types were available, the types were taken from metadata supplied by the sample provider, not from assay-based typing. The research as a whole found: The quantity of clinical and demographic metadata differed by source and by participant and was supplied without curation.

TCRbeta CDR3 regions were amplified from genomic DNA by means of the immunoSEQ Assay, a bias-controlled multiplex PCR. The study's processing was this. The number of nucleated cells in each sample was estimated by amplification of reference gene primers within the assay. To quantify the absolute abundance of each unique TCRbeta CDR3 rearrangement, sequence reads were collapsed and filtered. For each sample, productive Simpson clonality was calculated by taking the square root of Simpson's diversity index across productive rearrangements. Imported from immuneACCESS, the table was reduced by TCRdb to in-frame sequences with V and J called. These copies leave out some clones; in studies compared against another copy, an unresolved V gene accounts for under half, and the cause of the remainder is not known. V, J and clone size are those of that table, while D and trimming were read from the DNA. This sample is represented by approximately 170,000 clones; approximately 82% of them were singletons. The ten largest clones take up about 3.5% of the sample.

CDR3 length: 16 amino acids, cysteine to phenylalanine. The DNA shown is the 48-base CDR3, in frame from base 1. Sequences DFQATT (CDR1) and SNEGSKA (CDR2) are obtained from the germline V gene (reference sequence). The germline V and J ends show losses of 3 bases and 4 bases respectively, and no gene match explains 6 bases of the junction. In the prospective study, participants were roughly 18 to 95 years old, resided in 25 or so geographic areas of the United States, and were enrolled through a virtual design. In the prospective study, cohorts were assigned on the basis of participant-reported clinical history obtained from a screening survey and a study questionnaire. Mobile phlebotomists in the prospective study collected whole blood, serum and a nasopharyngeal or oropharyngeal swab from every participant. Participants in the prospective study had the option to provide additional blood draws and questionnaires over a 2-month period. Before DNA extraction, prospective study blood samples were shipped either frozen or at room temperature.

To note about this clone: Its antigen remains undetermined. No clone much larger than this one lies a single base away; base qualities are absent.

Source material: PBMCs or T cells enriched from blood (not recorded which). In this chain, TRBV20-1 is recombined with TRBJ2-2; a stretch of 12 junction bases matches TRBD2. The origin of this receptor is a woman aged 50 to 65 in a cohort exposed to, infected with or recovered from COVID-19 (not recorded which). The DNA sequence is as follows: TGCAGTGCTAGTCTAGCGGGAGGGCCAGGCACCGGGGAGCTGTTTTTT. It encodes CSASLAGGPGTGELFF.